This T cell receptor (beta chain) was profiled in a study of shared clonotypes between healthy human individuals. Findings and limits, study-wide: Among donors, the sharing of clonotypes was expected to be influenced by sequencing depth.

The assay was immunoSEQ multiplex PCR, and TCRdb's table has in-frame clones only and misses some. The sample lists about 2 million clones; around 95% were seen once. V lost 5 bases to trimming and J lost 7 bases; unmatched junction nucleotides: 11. The germline V gene encodes CDR1 MNHNS and CDR2 SASEGT. The CDR3 is made up of 15 amino acids. Concerning this clone itself: Its cognate antigen is unknown.

This TCR was sampled from a man between 18 and 29 years old in good health. This sequence joins TRBV6-1 and TRBJ1-5; 7 nucleotides match TRBD1. Sequences were obtained from naive CD4+ T cells sorted from blood. This sample's subset: CD45RA+ positively selected. CDR3 bases: TGTGCCAGCAGTCCCCTGGGCCAGGGGGTGCAGCCCCAGCATTTT. Its translation: CASSPLGQGVQPQHF.